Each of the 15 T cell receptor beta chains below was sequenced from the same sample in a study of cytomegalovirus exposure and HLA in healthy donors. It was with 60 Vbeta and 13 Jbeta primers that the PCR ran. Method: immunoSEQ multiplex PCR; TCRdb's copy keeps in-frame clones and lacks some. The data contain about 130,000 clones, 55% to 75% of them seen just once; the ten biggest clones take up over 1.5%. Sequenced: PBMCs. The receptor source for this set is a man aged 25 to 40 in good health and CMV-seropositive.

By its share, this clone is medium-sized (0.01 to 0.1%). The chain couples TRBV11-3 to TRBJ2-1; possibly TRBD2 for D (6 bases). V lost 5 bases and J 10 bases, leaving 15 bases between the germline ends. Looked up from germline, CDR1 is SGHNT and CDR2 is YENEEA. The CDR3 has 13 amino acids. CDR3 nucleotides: TGTGCCAGCAGCCAGATAGCGGTCAAAGAGCAGTTCTTC. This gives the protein CASSQIAVKEQFF.

Written as DNA, the CDR3 is TGTGCCAGCAGTCACAAAGGGGTTAGCGGAGGGGGGGCAGATACGCAGTATTTT. Translating it yields CASSHKGVSGGGADTQYF. The J gene is TRBJ2-3, the V gene TRBV27, with D perhaps matching TRBD2 (7 bases). Germline V gene lookup returns CDR1 MNHEY and CDR2 SMNVEV (reference sequence). V lost 5 bases and J 4 bases, leaving 25 bases between the germline ends. The CDR3 runs to 18 residues.

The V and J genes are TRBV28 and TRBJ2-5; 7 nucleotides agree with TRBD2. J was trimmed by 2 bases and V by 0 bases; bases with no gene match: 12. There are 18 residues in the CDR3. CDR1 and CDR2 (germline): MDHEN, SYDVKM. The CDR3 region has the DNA TGTGCCAGCAGTTTATGGGTTGGTAGTAGCGGGCAACAAGAGACCCAGTACTTC. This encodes CASSLWVGSSGQQETQYF.

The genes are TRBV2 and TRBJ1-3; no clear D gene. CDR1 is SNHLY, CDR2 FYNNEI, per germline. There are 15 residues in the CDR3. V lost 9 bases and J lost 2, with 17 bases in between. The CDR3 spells CASALGGRTGNTIYF. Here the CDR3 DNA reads TGTGCCAGTGCGTTGGGAGGGCGAACTGGAAACACCATATATTTT.

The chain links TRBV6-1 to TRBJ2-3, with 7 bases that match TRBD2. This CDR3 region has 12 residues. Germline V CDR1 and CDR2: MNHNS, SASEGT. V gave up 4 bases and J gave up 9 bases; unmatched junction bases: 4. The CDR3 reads CASSGLSGTQYF. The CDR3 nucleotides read TGTGCCAGCAGTGGGCTTAGCGGGACGCAGTATTTT.

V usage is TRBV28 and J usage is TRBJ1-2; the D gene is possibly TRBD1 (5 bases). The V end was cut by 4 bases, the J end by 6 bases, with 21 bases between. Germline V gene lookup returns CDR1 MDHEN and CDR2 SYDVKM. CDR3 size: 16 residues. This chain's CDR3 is CASSSTRAAGLDGYTF. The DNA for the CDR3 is TGTGCCAGCAGTTCGACCAGGGCGGCCGGGTTGGATGGCTACACCTTC.

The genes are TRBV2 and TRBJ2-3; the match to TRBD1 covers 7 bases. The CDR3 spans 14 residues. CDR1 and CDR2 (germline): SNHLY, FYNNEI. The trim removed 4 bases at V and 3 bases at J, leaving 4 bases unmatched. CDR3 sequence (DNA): TGTGCCAGCAGTGCCAACAGGGGAACAGATACGCAGTATTTT. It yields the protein CASSANRGTDTQYF. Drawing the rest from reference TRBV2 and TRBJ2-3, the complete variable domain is EPEVTQTPSHQVTQMGQEVILRCVPISNHLYFYWYRQILGQKVEFLVSFYNNEISEKSEIFDDQFSVERPDGSNFTLKIRSTKLEDSAMYFCASSANRGTDTQYFGPGTRLTVL.

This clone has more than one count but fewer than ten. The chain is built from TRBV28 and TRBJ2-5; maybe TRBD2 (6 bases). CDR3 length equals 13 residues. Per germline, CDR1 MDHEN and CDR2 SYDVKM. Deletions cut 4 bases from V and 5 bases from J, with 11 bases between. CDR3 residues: CASSYGGLETQYF. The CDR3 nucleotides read TGTGCCAGCAGTTACGGGGGATTGGAGACCCAGTACTTC.

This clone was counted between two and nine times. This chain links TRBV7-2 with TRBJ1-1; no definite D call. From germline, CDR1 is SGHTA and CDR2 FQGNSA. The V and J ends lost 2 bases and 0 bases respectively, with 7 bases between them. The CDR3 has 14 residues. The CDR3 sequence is CASSLITVNTEAFF. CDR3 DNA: TGTGCCAGCAGCTTAATAACAGTGAACACTGAAGCTTTCTTT.

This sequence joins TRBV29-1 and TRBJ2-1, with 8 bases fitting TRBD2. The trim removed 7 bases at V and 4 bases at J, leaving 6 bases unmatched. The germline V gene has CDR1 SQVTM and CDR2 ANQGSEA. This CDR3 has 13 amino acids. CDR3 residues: CSGGGRLYNEQFF. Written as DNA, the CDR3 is TGCAGCGGGGGCGGGAGGCTATACAATGAGCAGTTCTTC.

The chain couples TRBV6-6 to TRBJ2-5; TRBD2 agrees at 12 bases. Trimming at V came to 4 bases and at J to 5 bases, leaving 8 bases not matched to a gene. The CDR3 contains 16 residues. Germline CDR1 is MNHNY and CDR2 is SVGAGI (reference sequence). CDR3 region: CASSSGTSGFSETQYF. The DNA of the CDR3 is TGTGCCAGCAGTTCCGGGACTAGCGGGTTCTCGGAGACCCAGTACTTC.

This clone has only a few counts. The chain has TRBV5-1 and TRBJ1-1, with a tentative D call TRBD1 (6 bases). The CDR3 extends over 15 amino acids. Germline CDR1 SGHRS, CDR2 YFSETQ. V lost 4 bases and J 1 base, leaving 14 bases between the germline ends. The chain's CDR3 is CASSNDRSGNTEAFF. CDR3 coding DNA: TGCGCCAGCAGCAACGACAGGAGTGGGAACACTGAAGCTTTCTTT.

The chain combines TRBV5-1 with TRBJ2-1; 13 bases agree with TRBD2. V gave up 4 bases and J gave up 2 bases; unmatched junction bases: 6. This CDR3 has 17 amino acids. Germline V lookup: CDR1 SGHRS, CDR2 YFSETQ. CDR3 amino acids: CASSVEGTSGTYNEQFF. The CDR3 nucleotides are TGCGCCAGCAGCGTGGAAGGGACTAGCGGGACCTACAATGAGCAGTTCTTC.

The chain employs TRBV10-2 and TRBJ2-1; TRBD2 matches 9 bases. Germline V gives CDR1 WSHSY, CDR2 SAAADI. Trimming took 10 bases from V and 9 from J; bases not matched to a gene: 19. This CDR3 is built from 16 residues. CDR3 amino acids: CATRASGTSRRSEQFF. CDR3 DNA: TGCGCCACGCGAGCTAGCGGGACGAGTAGACGGAGTGAGCAGTTCTTC.

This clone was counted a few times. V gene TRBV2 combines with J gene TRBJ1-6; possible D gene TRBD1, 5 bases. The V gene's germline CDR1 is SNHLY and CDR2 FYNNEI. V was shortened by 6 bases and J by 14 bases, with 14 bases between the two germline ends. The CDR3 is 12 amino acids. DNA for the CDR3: TGTGCCAGCAGGCCCGCAGGGATCGCCCTCCACTTT. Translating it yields CASRPAGIALHF.